These 21 T cell receptor beta chains originate from one sample sequenced in a study of shared clonotypes between healthy human individuals. Method: immunoSEQ multiplex PCR; TCRdb's copy keeps in-frame clones and lacks some. The data show some 1,400,000 clones, 96% seen once. Specimen: naive CD4+ T cells sorted from blood. Subset given: CD45RA+ positively selected. Every receptor here comes from a man aged 30-40 years in good health.

The V gene is TRBV5-4, the J gene TRBJ1-1; TRBD1 aligns across 8 bases. Germline V gene sequence: CDR1 SGHNT, CDR2 YYREEE (reference sequence). With 2 bases clipped from V and 6 bases from J, the junction kept 6 bases outside the gene matches. The CDR3 sequence is 14 residues long. The chain's CDR3 is CASSFRTGRAEAFF. In nucleotides, the CDR3 is TGTGCCAGCAGCTTTCGGACAGGGAGGGCTGAAGCTTTCTTT.

The chain uses TRBV9 and TRBJ1-3, with TRBD1 identical over 10 bases. J was trimmed by 4 bases and V by 3 bases; bases with no gene match: 7. The germline V gene encodes CDR1 SGDLS and CDR2 YYNGEE. CDR3 length equals 16 residues. CDR3 loop: CASSARQGAAGNTIYF. Here the CDR3 DNA reads TGTGCCAGCAGCGCACGACAGGGGGCGGCAGGAAACACCATATATTTT.

A note on this clone: The same CDR3 also results from other DNA sequences found in this sample. The chain recombines TRBV5-1 with TRBJ1-3, with unresolved D. This CDR3 region has 13 residues. CDR1 and CDR2 (germline): SGHRS, YFSETQ. V dropped 0 bases and J dropped 2 bases, with 3 bases sitting between them. This chain's CDR3 is CASSLVPGNTIYF. CDR3 coding DNA: TGCGCCAGCAGCTTGGTCCCTGGAAACACCATATATTTT.

V gene TRBV5-1 combines with J gene TRBJ2-1, with TRBD2 identical over 11 bases. Germline CDR1 is SGHRS and CDR2 is YFSETQ. V was clipped by 4 bases and J by 2 bases; unmatched bases: 2. The CDR3 has 15 amino acids. The CDR3 protein is CASSTSGSTYNEQFF. In DNA, the CDR3 is TGCGCCAGCAGCACTAGCGGGAGCACCTACAATGAGCAGTTCTTC.

The J gene is TRBJ2-2, the V gene TRBV29-1; TRBD1 matches at 9 bases. The length of the CDR3 is 17 residues. Germline V gene data show CDR1 as SQVTM and CDR2 as ANQGSEA. Trimming removed 6 bases from V and 5 bases from J; junction bases left unmatched: 16. The CDR3 reads CSVDTGGLSQGTGELFF. DNA for the CDR3: TGCAGCGTGGATACAGGGGGCCTGAGTCAAGGAACCGGGGAGCTGTTTTTT.

This CDR3 is CASSEGLEETQYF. The CDR3 DNA reads TGCGCCAGCAGTGAAGGGCTTGAAGAGACCCAGTACTTC. The V and J genes are TRBV10-1 and TRBJ2-5, with D hard to call. The germline gives CDR1 WNHNN, CDR2 SYGVQD (reference sequence). The CDR3 contains 13 residues. The V and J ends lost 3 bases and 3 bases respectively, with 8 bases between them.

The chain employs TRBV5-8 and TRBJ2-3, with TRBD1 matching over 7 bases. Germline CDR1 is SGHTS and CDR2 is YDEGEE. The CDR3 spans 14 residues. J gave up 6 bases and V 0 bases, and 4 bases lay outside the gene matches. In nucleotides, the CDR3 is TGTGCCAGCAGCTTGGGGACAGGCGCCGATACGCAGTATTTT. Its protein product is CASSLGTGADTQYF.

In this sample, this clone turned up once. The CDR3 sequence is CASSVLSRTDTQYF. The DNA of the CDR3 is TGTGCCAGCAGCGTCCTCTCTCGCACAGATACGCAGTATTTT. The genes are TRBV9 and TRBJ2-3, with D unclear. CDR3 size: 14 residues. Trimming shortened V by 2 bases and J by 1 base, and 8 bases separated the two germline ends. Germline CDR1 and CDR2: SGDLS and YYNGEE.

J is TRBJ2-3 and V is TRBV28, with D possibly called TRBD1 or TRBD2 (5 bases each). This CDR3 region has 16 residues. Trimming left V 0 bases short and J 1 base short, with 11 bases between. The germline gives CDR1 MDHEN, CDR2 SYDVKM. CDR3 sequence: CASSLWVGTGTDTQYF. CDR3 in DNA: TGTGCCAGCAGTTTATGGGTCGGGACGGGCACAGATACGCAGTATTTT.

DNA of the CDR3: TGTGCCAGCAGCGTAGATCAGGAGCCCCAAGAGCAGTACTTC. Encoded protein: CASSVDQEPQEQYF. The chain carries TRBV9 and TRBJ2-7, with D hard to call. Per the germline V gene, CDR1 is SGDLS and CDR2 is YYNGEE. The CDR3 contains 14 residues. V was cut by 0 bases and J by 7 bases, with 14 bases left in between.

The CDR3 protein is CASSLAASGMANTGELFF. The CDR3 DNA reads TGTGCCAGCAGCTTAGCGGCCAGCGGGATGGCGAACACCGGGGAGCTGTTTTTT. The chain joins TRBV7-7 to TRBJ2-2; 7 bases line up with TRBD2. Trimming cost V 0 bases and J 0 bases; bases outside gene matches: 7. CDR3 length equals 18 residues. Germline loops: CDR1 SSHAT, CDR2 FNYEAQ (reference sequence).

This rearrangement joins TRBV10-1 to TRBJ2-1; 7 bases match TRBD2. V lost 3 bases to trimming and J lost 6 bases; unmatched junction nucleotides: 5. The CDR3 consists of 14 residues. In germline, CDR1 is WNHNN, CDR2 SYGVQD (reference sequence). CDR3: CASSELGRLNEQFF. CDR3 bases: TGCGCCAGCAGTGAACTCGGGAGGCTCAATGAGCAGTTCTTC.

The CDR3 DNA sequence: TGCGCCAGCAGCCAAGATAGCGAGCGGCCTCAGGGAAATACGCAGTATTTT. Translation: CASSQDSERPQGNTQYF. The J gene is TRBJ2-3, the V gene TRBV4-3; TRBD1 or TRBD2 may be the D gene (5 bases each). This CDR3 is 17 amino acids long. Germline CDR1 LGHNA, CDR2 YSLEER. V dropped 0 bases and J dropped 7 bases, with 20 bases sitting between them.

The rearrangement links TRBV28 to TRBJ1-3, with a possible D match to TRBD1 (6 bases). Trimming left V 4 bases short and J 2 bases short, with 18 bases between. This CDR3 contains 17 residues. In germline, CDR1 is MDHEN, CDR2 SYDVKM. The CDR3 sequence is CASSSALTGTAGNTIYF. The CDR3 DNA reads TGTGCCAGCAGTTCCGCACTAACAGGGACGGCTGGAAACACCATATATTTT. The entire variable domain, with the rest obtained from reference TRBV28 and TRBJ1-3, is as follows: DVKVTQSSRYLVKRTGEKVFLECVQDMDHENMFWYRQDPGLGLRLIYFSYDVKMKEKGDIPEGYSVSREKKERFSLILESASTNQTSMYLCASSSALTGTAGNTIYFGEGSWLTVV.

The rearrangement joins TRBV2 to TRBJ1-5, with 9 bases fitting TRBD1. Germline V lookup: CDR1 SNHLY, CDR2 FYNNEI. The V and J ends lost 6 bases and 4 bases, in that order; junction bases with no gene match: 4. This CDR3 is built from 14 residues. As DNA, the CDR3 is TGTGCCAGCAGATATGGGACAGGGAATCAGCCCCAGCATTTT. It specifies CASRYGTGNQPQHF.

This clone was observed once. The rearrangement uses TRBV7-9 and TRBJ2-7; D is unresolved. V shed 1 base and J shed 4 bases, with 14 bases lying between them. Germline V lookup: CDR1 SEHNR, CDR2 FQNEAQ (reference sequence). There are 15 residues in the CDR3. The CDR3 sequence: CASSLVGSDKYEQYF. The CDR3 DNA reads TGTGCCAGCAGCTTAGTGGGATCCGACAAATACGAGCAGTACTTC.

This chain uses TRBV7-3 with TRBJ2-1; 10 bases are shared with TRBD2. The CDR3 covers 18 residues. Germline loops: CDR1 SGHTA, CDR2 FQGTGA. V gave up 2 bases and J gave up 5 bases; unmatched junction bases: 12. CDR3 in amino acids: CASSLWLAGAAGDNEQFF. The CDR3 DNA reads TGTGCCAGCAGCTTATGGCTAGCGGGAGCGGCGGGGGACAATGAGCAGTTCTTC.

The genes are TRBV5-1 and TRBJ2-1, with 13 bases fitting TRBD2. Per the germline V gene, CDR1 is SGHRS and CDR2 is YFSETQ. This CDR3 region has 17 residues. The trim removed 1 base at V and 7 bases at J, leaving 8 bases unmatched. The CDR3 loop is CASSLYGLAGVGNEQFF. The CDR3 DNA sequence: TGCGCCAGCAGCTTGTACGGACTAGCGGGAGTGGGGAATGAGCAGTTCTTC.

V usage is TRBV2 and J usage is TRBJ2-5; D tentatively reads TRBD1 or TRBD2 (5 bases each). The CDR3 has 15 amino acids. Germline V gives CDR1 SNHLY, CDR2 FYNNEI. V gave up 4 bases and J gave up 5 bases, with 17 bases separating them. The CDR3 DNA reads TGTGCCAGCAGTGGCTCTACCGGGACCGGGGAGACCCAGTACTTC. This encodes CASSGSTGTGETQYF.

CDR3 DNA: TGTGCCAGCTCACCCCCCGCTCGGTTCGGGAGCCCAGGGGGCTTCGCAGATACGCAGTATTTT. Amino acid sequence: CASSPPARFGSPGGFADTQYF. This chain links TRBV18 with TRBJ2-3; the match to TRBD1 covers 8 bases. This CDR3 contains 21 residues. Germline CDR1 KGHSH, CDR2 LQKENI. J gave up 4 bases and V 3 bases, and 24 bases lay outside the gene matches.

The chain carries TRBV27 and TRBJ2-4; TRBD1 might be the D (5 bases). Per the germline V gene, CDR1 is MNHEY and CDR2 is SMNVEV (reference sequence). The CDR3 spans 14 residues. Trimming left V 8 bases short and J 6 bases short, with 17 bases between. Here the CDR3 reads CASRRAQGSNIQYF. The CDR3 DNA is TGTGCCAGCCGACGGGCTCAGGGATCAAACATTCAGTACTTC.